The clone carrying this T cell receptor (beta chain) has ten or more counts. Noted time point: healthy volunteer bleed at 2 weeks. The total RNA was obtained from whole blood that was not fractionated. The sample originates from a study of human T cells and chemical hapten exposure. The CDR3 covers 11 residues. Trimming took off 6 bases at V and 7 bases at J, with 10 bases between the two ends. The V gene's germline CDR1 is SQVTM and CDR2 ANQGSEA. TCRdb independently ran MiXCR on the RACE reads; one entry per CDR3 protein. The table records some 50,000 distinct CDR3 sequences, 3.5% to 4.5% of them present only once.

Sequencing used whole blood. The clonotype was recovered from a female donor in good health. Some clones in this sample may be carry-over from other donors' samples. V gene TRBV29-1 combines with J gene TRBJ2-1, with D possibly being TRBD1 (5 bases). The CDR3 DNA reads TGCAGCGTCGCAGGGTGGAATGAGCAGTTCTTC. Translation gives CSVAGWNEQFF.